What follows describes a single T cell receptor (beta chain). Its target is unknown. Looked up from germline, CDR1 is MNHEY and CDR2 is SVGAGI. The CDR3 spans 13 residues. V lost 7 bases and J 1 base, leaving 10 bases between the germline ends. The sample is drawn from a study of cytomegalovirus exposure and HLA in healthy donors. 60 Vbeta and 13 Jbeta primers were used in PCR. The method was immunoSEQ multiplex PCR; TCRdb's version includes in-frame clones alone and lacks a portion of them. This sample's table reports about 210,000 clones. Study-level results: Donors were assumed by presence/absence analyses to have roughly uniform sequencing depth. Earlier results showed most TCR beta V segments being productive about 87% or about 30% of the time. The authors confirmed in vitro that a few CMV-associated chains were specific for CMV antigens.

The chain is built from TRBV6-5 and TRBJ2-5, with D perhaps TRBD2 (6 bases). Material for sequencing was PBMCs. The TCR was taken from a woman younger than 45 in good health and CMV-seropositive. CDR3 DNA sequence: TGTGCCAGCACCTCGGGACTCCAAGAGACCCAGTACTTC. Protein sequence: CASTSGLQETQYF.